This TCR beta chain is from a study of metastatic and nonmetastatic thyroid tumors. Background on the study: Comparison of repertoires was carried out across blood and tumor or nodule tissue from malignant and benign thyroid patients. General study results and limits: Benign nodules reportedly had significantly lower TCR beta diversity than malignant thyroid tumors in blood and tumor.

This clone was seen repeatedly, ten times or more. What it binds is not known. Patients had received no treatment of any kind before thyroid surgery. V shed 1 base and J shed 5 bases, with 11 bases lying between them. The germline V gene encodes CDR1 KGHDR and CDR2 SFDVKD. The CDR3 extends over 15 amino acids. In the original analysis: The study took CDR3 differences across clinicopathological groups and made a distant-metastasis classifier for papillary thyroid cancer from them. Using MiXCR, TCRdb re-called clones from the PCR reads. TCRdb, not the authors, supplied the V and J calls. The table has approximately 90,000 clones, roughly 12% seen once; the top ten hold about 11%.

This clonotype was obtained from a female donor with papillary thyroid cancer or a benign thyroid nodule (not recorded which). Some clones in this sample may be carry-over from other donors' samples. This sequence joins TRBV24-1 and TRBJ2-1; TRBD1 or TRBD2 may be the D gene (5 bases each). Sequencing input: blood. CDR3 DNA sequence: TGTGCCACCAGTGATTTTGGGACGGCCGACAATGAGCAGTTCTTC. Its translation: CATSDFGTADNEQFF.